This T cell receptor (beta chain) was recorded in a study of sequential checkpoint blockade in melanoma. Treatment noted: randomized to nivolumab then ipilimumab (arm A) or the reverse (arm B). Patients had received no earlier DNA-damaging chemotherapy. Produced via immunoSEQ multiplex PCR; TCRdb's table is partial and in-frame only. Of some 32,000 clones listed, 82% were seen once; the top ten hold more than 15%. The CDR3 extends over 14 amino acids. V lost 2 bases, J lost 2 bases, and 6 bases lay in between. Germline V gives CDR1 MNHNS, CDR2 SASEGT. The receptor's source is a human donor with melanoma. The J gene is TRBJ2-2, the V gene TRBV6-1; no reliable D call. The sample here was CD8+ T cells sorted from blood (inferred from file names), taken from a patient given nivolumab and ipilimumab in sequence. The CDR3 nucleotides read TGTGCCAGCAGTGAATATTTAAACACCGGGGAGCTGTTTTTT. Translating gives CASSEYLNTGELFF.